This T cell receptor beta chain was retrieved from a study of T cell repertoires in cytomegalovirus infection. CDR3 length equals 14 residues. From germline, CDR1 is ENHRY and CDR2 SYGVKD. The germline V and J ends were trimmed by 7 bases and 4 bases, with 13 bases remaining between them. TCRdb redid the calling of the reads with MiXCR, one entry per CDR3 protein. The sample lists about 400,000 distinct CDR3 sequences; over 15% were seen once. In this sample, this clonotype turned up a few times. The antigen is unknown. Study-level points and caveats: CMV-specific TCR beta clonotypes restricted by HLA-C dominated the ex vivo response.

This clonotype originated in a human donor in good health (CMV status not recorded). Some clones in this sample may be carry-over from other donors' samples. This sequence joins TRBV10-3 and TRBJ1-4; D possibly corresponds to TRBD1 (6 bases). The sample consisted of PBMCs. Here the CDR3 reads CAITKQGRNEKLFF. The DNA for the CDR3 is TGTGCCATCACCAAACAGGGACGTAATGAAAAACTGTTTTTT.